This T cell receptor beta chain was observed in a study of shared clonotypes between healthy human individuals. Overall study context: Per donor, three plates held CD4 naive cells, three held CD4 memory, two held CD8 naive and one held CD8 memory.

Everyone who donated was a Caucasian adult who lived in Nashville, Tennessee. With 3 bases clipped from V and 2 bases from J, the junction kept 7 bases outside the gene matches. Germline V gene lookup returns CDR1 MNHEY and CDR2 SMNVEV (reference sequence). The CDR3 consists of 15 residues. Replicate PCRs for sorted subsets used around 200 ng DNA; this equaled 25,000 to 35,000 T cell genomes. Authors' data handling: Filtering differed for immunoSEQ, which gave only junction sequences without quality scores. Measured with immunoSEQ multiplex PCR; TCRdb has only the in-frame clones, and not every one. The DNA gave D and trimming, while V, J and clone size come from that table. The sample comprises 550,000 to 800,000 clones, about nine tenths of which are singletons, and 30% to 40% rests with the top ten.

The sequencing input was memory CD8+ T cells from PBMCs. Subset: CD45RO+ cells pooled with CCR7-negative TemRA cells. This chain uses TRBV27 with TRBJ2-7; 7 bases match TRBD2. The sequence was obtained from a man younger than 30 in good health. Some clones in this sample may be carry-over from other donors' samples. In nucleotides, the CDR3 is TGTGCCAGCAGTTTCTTCGGGGGGAGCCCCTACGAGCAGTACTTC. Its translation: CASSFFGGSPYEQYF.